The T cell receptor (beta chain) under discussion was sequenced for a study of Graves' ophthalmopathy and Graves' hyperthyroidism. Study-wide background: The study drew peripheral blood at initial diagnosis, before any treatment.

Per the germline V gene, CDR1 is SEHNR and CDR2 is FQNEAQ (reference sequence). V was trimmed by 5 bases and J by 0 bases, leaving 8 bases between them. This CDR3 contains 14 residues. Investigators amplified TCR beta CDR3 regions from RNA transcripts. In the first round, RT-PCR was carried out with HTBI primers, and a multiplex PCR formed the second round. TCRdb reprocessed the multiplex PCR reads via MiXCR and lists one record per CDR3 protein. Of about 700,000 distinct CDR3 sequences in the sample, around 40% were seen once. As regards this clonotype: Its antigen is unidentified.

Study results and limitations: Most expanded clonotypes in thyroid above 0.001 frequency also showed up in blood. Distinction of ophthalmopathy from stable hyperthyroidism by a 13-signature model reached roughly 85% sensitivity and about 80% specificity.

This chain links TRBV7-9 with TRBJ1-3, with D unclear. Sequenced: peripheral blood. This TCR was sampled from an adult man with Graves' ophthalmopathy. CDR3 DNA sequence: TGTGCCAGCAGCGCCCTGAGCTCTGGAAACACCATATATTTT. Its protein product is CASSALSSGNTIYF.